This T cell receptor (beta chain) was sequenced in a study of Ad26.COV2.S vaccination and SARS-CoV-2 variants. Treatment here: 15 to 20 received Ad26.COV2.S at low or high dose, single or two shots; 5 received placebo; per-sample allocation not given. Sampling was done on day 63 after the first vaccine or placebo injection. Looked up from germline, CDR1 is MNHEY and CDR2 is SVGAGI. The ends were cut back, 6 bases at V and 5 bases at J, with 17 bases in the middle. The CDR3 length is 15 residues. Whole-study findings and limits: People given the vaccine had a wider spike-specific TCR breadth than placebo recipients did. Quantification of TCR breadth and depth may have yielded underestimates of total T cell responses.

Sequencing was performed with immunoSEQ multiplex PCR; in TCRdb, only in-frame clones are kept and a portion is missing. The table has a few hundred thousand clones, roughly 91% seen once. Concerning this clone itself: The antigen is not known.

The chain recombines TRBV6-5 with TRBJ2-1; D gene ambiguous. Sequenced here: peripheral blood, sampled in a trial of Ad26.COV2.S vaccine versus placebo. This receptor was obtained from a person between 18 and 59 years old who received the Ad26.COV2.S COVID-19 vaccine or a placebo. CDR3 sequence (DNA): TGTGCCAGCAGCCCCTCTCTTGGGTTGAACAATGAGCAGTTCTTC. Protein: CASSPSLGLNNEQFF.